The next 27 T cell receptor beta chains were all read from a single sample in a study of CD8+ T cells in alopecia areata. A panel of CD4, CD8alpha, NKG2D, NKG2ACE and other markers served to sort pooled cutaneous lymph node cells. The authors extracted RNA and reverse transcribed it into cDNA as the sequencing template. Assay: immunoSEQ multiplex PCR; the TCRdb copy retains only in-frame clones and omits some. The sample contains around 290,000 clones, none of them singletons. Sequencing was performed on CD4+ T cells sorted from a lymph node. Every receptor here comes from a C3H/HeJ mouse with alopecia areata. The strain's MHC type: H2-k.

As regards this clone: Mouse gene names apply. The read falls 4 residues short of the CDR3 end, and the missing part is taken from the germline J gene. This sample includes further DNA sequences coding for the same CDR3. The gene calls are TRBV1 and TRBJ2-5, with 8 bases aligning to TRBD1. This CDR3 spans 13 amino acids. Germline V gene lookup returns CDR1 NSQYPW and CDR2 LRSPGD (reference sequence). CDR3 region: CTCSGQGRDTQYF. CDR3 DNA (partial): TGCACCTGCAGTGGACAGGGGAGGGAC. The entire variable domain, with the rest obtained from reference TRBV1 and TRBJ2-5, is as follows: VTLLEQNPRWRLVPRGQAVNLRCILKNSQYPWMSWYQQDLQKQLQWLFTLRSPGDKEVKSLPGADYLATRVTDTELRLQVANMSQGRTLYCTCSGQGRDTQYFGPGTRLLVL.

On this clone: These gene names are mouse names. The read stops 4 residues short of the end of the CDR3; the missing end is completed from the germline J gene. The genes are TRBV19 and TRBJ2-7, with TRBD1 matching 7 bases. The CDR3 length is 12 residues. The germline gives CDR1 FNHDT, CDR2 SITEND (reference sequence). The chain's CDR3 is CASRQGTYEQYF. The CDR3 bases that were read are TGTGCCAGCAGACAGGGGACGTAT. The full variable domain, with the rest looked up from reference TRBV19 and TRBJ2-7, is GGIITQTPKFLIGQEGQKLTLKCQQNFNHDTMYWYRQDSGKGLRLIYYSITENDLQKGDLSEGYDASREKKSSFSLTVTSAQKNEMAVFLCASRQGTYEQYFGPGTRLTVL.

Turning to this clone: These gene names are mouse names. The sequence runs out 4 residues before the end of the CDR3; the remainder is reconstructed from the germline J gene. The chain employs TRBV13-1 and TRBJ2-5, with 10 positions matching TRBD2. V shed 2 bases and J 1 base; nucleotides not matched to a gene: 4. The V gene's germline CDR1 is NSHNY and CDR2 SYGAGN. This CDR3 spans 16 amino acids. The DNA read from the CDR3 is TGTGCCAGCAGTGAAGGCTGGGGGGGCCACCAAGAC. It yields the protein CASSEGWGGHQD. Given in full, the CDR3 is CASSEGWGGHQDTQYF.

This clone was recorded many times. Here the gene names and germline are mouse. The CDR3 end lies 4 residues beyond the end of the read and is filled in from the germline J gene. This sample also contains other DNA sequences that code for the same CDR3. V usage is TRBV17 and J usage is TRBJ2-7, with 11 bases aligning to TRBD2. This CDR3 contains 14 residues. Germline assignment: CDR1 MNHDT and CDR2 YYDKIL. This chain's CDR3 is CASSRGTGGYEQYF. The part of the CDR3 DNA that was read is TGTGCTAGCAGTAGAGGGACTGGGGGGTAT.

For this clone: Mouse names are used for the genes. The read ends 4 residues shy of where the CDR3 ends; the end is completed using the germline J gene. This chain uses TRBV1 with TRBJ1-2; D is possibly TRBD1 (5 bases). CDR3 length: 16 residues. Trimming cost V 0 bases and J 0 bases, with 11 bases left between them. The germline gives CDR1 NSQYPW, CDR2 LRSPGD (reference sequence). The CDR3 region is CTCSADLGGANSDYTF. CDR3 bases read: TGCACCTGCAGTGCAGATCTCGGGGGGGCAAACTCC.

This clone was counted between two and nine times. The gene names given are mouse names. The CDR3 goes on 4 residues after the read ends, and that part is filled in from the germline J gene. This chain joins TRBV13-1 and TRBJ2-1; D possibly corresponds to TRBD1 (6 bases). CDR3 size: 15 residues. V lost 0 bases, J lost 4 bases, and 11 bases lay in between. Germline CDR1 NSHNY, CDR2 SYGAGN. The part of the CDR3 DNA that was read is TGTGCCAGCAGTGATGGGGGACAATCATATGCT. Protein sequence: CASSDGGQSYA. The entire CDR3 sequence reads CASSDGGQSYAEQFF.

Comment on this clone: Here the gene names and germline are mouse. The read terminates 4 residues ahead of where the CDR3 ends, so the germline J gene completes it. The gene calls are TRBV13-1 and TRBJ1-1; 9 bases match TRBD1. V lost 2 bases and J lost 3; bases outside the gene matches: 2. CDR1 NSHNY and CDR2 SYGAGN come from the germline V gene. The CDR3 has 14 residues. The CDR3 reads CASSEQGAYTEVFF. Incomplete CDR3 DNA: TGTGCCAGCAGTGAACAGGGGGCTTACACA.

Comments on this clone: Gene names are mouse gene names. From the germline J gene comes the end of the CDR3, since the read stops 4 residues before it. This sample includes further DNA sequences coding for the same CDR3. This chain links TRBV13-1 with TRBJ2-3, with TRBD1 as a possible D gene (5 bases). V was pared by 1 base and J by 0 bases, with 6 bases between. CDR1 and CDR2 from the germline V gene are NSHNY and SYGAGN. The CDR3 covers 14 residues. This CDR3 reads CASSDQGSAETLYF. CDR3 DNA (partial): TGTGCCAGCAGTGATCAGGGTAGTGCAGAA.

This clone was detected a few times. Genes here carry mouse names. The read terminates 4 residues ahead of where the CDR3 ends, so the germline J gene completes it. This chain joins TRBV13-1 and TRBJ1-1, with 8 bases matching TRBD1. CDR1 and CDR2 (germline): NSHNY, SYGAGN. The CDR3 has 14 residues. With V trimmed by 3 bases and J by 3 bases, 4 bases remained unmatched. The CDR3 protein is CASSGDRRDTEVFF. The CDR3 bases that were read are TGTGCCAGCAGTGGGGACAGGAGGGACACA.

This clone was seen a few times. The listed genes are named as in mouse. Read data end 4 residues before the CDR3 end; the end is taken from the germline J gene. V usage is TRBV31 and J usage is TRBJ2-2; 7 positions agree with TRBD1. This CDR3 comprises 15 residues. The germline V gene encodes CDR1 GKSSPN and CDR2 SITVG. Trimming took 0 bases from V and 1 from J; bases not matched to a gene: 2. CDR3 DNA, as far as it was read: TGTGCCTGGAGTCTATGGGACAGAAACACCGGG. It specifies CAWSLWDRNTG. Given in full, the CDR3 is CAWSLWDRNTGQLYF.

This clone was observed a few times. Mouse gene names apply. The CDR3 end falls 4 residues outside the read, so it is completed with the germline J gene. This sample includes further DNA sequences coding for the same CDR3. This chain connects TRBV19 to TRBJ2-1, with a weak D call TRBD2 (7 bases). This CDR3 has 15 residues. The ends were cut back, 1 base at V and 3 bases at J, with 11 bases in the middle. CDR1 and CDR2 (germline): FNHDT, SITEND (reference sequence). The CDR3 spells CASSIKGGIYAEQFF. CDR3 DNA (partial): TGTGCCAGCAGTATAAAGGGGGGCATCTATGCT.

Comments on this clone: Each gene name is a mouse one. The read ends 4 residues before the CDR3 terminus; that terminus is restored from the germline J gene. This chain links TRBV1 with TRBJ2-5, with a tentative D call TRBD1 (6 bases). From germline, CDR1 is NSQYPW and CDR2 LRSPGD (reference sequence). The CDR3 contains 17 residues. The DNA read from the CDR3 is TGCACCTGCAGTGCAGATAAGAAGGGGGAGGGAGTGGAC. Translated, it gives CTCSADKKGEGVD. The whole CDR3 reads CTCSADKKGEGVDTQYF.

This clone was detected only a few times. Genes and germline come from the mouse. The read gets to within 4 residues of the CDR3 end, and the germline J gene fills in the rest. V usage is TRBV5 and J usage is TRBJ2-1; TRBD2 matches at 7 bases. V trimming: 0 bases; J trimming: 4 bases; junction bases outside the gene matches: 3. Germline CDR1 LGHNA, CDR2 YNLKQL (reference sequence). The CDR3 is made up of 15 amino acids. The sequenced part of the CDR3 DNA is TGTGCCAGCAGCCAAGATCTCTGGGGGTATGCT. Protein: CASSQDLWGYA. The CDR3 reads in full as CASSQDLWGYAEQFF.

This clone showed up just a few times. Mouse names are used for the genes. Read sequence stops 4 residues before the CDR3 end, and the germline J gene provides the missing end. The chain links TRBV5 to TRBJ2-3; D is undetermined. CDR3 length: 13 residues. V was cut by 1 base and J by 2 bases, with 4 bases left in between. Germline V CDR1 and CDR2: LGHNA, YNLKQL (reference sequence). Here the CDR3 reads CASSQGVAETLYF. The DNA read from the CDR3 is TGTGCCAGCAGCCAAGGGGTTGCAGAA.

Notes on this clone: Gene names and germline refer to mouse. The CDR3 extends 3 residues past the end of the read, so its final part is completed from the germline J gene. This chain links TRBV12-2 with TRBJ1-6; weak D call: TRBD1 (6 bases). TRBJ1-6 is classed as an ORF, of uncertain function. Germline CDR1 SGHLS, CDR2 HYDKME. The CDR3 extends over 11 amino acids. Trimming took 9 bases from V and 5 from J, leaving 7 bases between them. The CDR3 region is CAHRDNSPLYF. CDR3 DNA (partial): TGTGCCCACAGGGATAATTCGCCC.

This clone was detected only a few times. Gene names and germline refer to mouse. The read ends 4 residues before the CDR3 terminus; that terminus is restored from the germline J gene. The chain employs TRBV5 and TRBJ1-1; a weak D match, TRBD1 (6 bases). Germline-derived CDR1 and CDR2 are LGHNA and YNLKQL (reference sequence). Trimming stripped 1 base from V and 1 base from J, with 7 bases between. The length of the CDR3 is 14 residues. The CDR3 loop reads CASSQVDRNTEVFF. CDR3 DNA, as far as it was read: TGTGCCAGCAGCCAAGTGGACAGAAACACA.

This clone was seen only a few times. Mouse germline and gene names are used. The read terminates 4 residues ahead of where the CDR3 ends, so the germline J gene completes it. The genes are TRBV13-2 and TRBJ2-7; D may be TRBD1 (5 bases). This CDR3 comprises 13 residues. In germline, CDR1 is NNHNN, CDR2 SYGAGS (reference sequence). Trimming pared 5 bases from V and 0 bases from J, leaving 9 bases between. CDR3 bases read: TGTGCCAGCGGGGACAAAACCTCCTAT. The encoded protein is CASGDKTSY. The full CDR3 protein is CASGDKTSYEQYF.

Of note for this clone: Here the gene names and germline are mouse. The read falls 4 residues short of the CDR3 end, and the missing part is taken from the germline J gene. The V call is TRBV19, the J call TRBJ1-1, with D possibly being TRBD1 (6 bases). Germline V gives CDR1 FNHDT, CDR2 SITEND (reference sequence). The CDR3 runs 13 residues. The V and J ends lost 5 bases and 2 bases respectively, with 10 bases between them. CDR3 bases read: TGTGCCAGCAGAGTCAGGGGCAACACA. It is translated as CASRVRGNT. The CDR3 in its entirety is CASRVRGNTEVFF.

This clone was observed a few times. The gene names given are mouse names. CDR3 amino acids: CASSPRSADRFNSPLYF. The CDR3 DNA, read in part, is TGTGCCAGCAGCCCAAGATCCGCTGACAGGTTTAATTCGCCC. The chain combines TRBV5 with TRBJ1-6; D is possibly TRBD1 (6 bases). Coverage ceases 3 residues before the CDR3 finishes, and the germline J gene fills in the end. TRBJ1-6 is treated as an ORF (open reading frame) with a function not yet certain. CDR3 size: 17 residues. V gave up 4 bases and J gave up 6 bases, with 19 bases separating them. CDR1 and CDR2 from the germline V gene are LGHNA and YNLKQL (reference sequence).

As to this clone: The germline and genes are mouse ones. The CDR3 extends 4 residues past the end of the read, so its final part is completed from the germline J gene. Other nucleotide sequences in the sample specify the same CDR3. The chain employs TRBV1 and TRBJ2-2, with a possible D match to TRBD1 (5 bases). CDR1 is NSQYPW, CDR2 LRSPGD, per germline (reference sequence). This CDR3 spans 15 amino acids. Trimming pared 0 bases from V and 0 bases from J, leaving 5 bases between. The part of the CDR3 DNA that was read is TGCACCTGCAGTGCAGAACAGGCAAACACCGGG. It specifies CTCSAEQANTG. From start to end, the CDR3 is CTCSAEQANTGQLYF. Drawing the rest from reference TRBV1 and TRBJ2-2, the complete variable domain is VTLLEQNPRWRLVPRGQAVNLRCILKNSQYPWMSWYQQDLQKQLQWLFTLRSPGDKEVKSLPGADYLATRVTDTELRLQVANMSQGRTLYCTCSAEQANTGQLYFGEGSKLTVL.

Comment on this clone: Gene names are the mouse ones. Read coverage stops 4 residues before the CDR3 terminus; the germline J gene supplies the remainder. The chain employs TRBV5 and TRBJ2-5, with 9 nucleotides matching TRBD2. The V gene's germline CDR1 is LGHNA and CDR2 YNLKQL (reference sequence). This CDR3 has 14 residues. CDR3 DNA (partial): TGTGCCAGCAGCTCCCGACTGGGGGAGGAC. Translation gives CASSSRLGED. The whole CDR3 protein is CASSSRLGEDTQYF.

To note about this clone: Gene names follow the mouse nomenclature. Read sequence stops 4 residues before the CDR3 end, and the germline J gene provides the missing end. V gene TRBV13-3 combines with J gene TRBJ1-1; no reliable D call. CDR3 size: 15 residues. Trimming cost V 3 bases and J 0 bases, with 12 bases left between them. Germline V lookup: CDR1 NNHDY, CDR2 SYVADS. CDR3 loop: CASSGPDNANTEVFF. The sequenced part of the CDR3 DNA is TGTGCCAGCAGTGGCCCCGACAACGCAAACACA.

This clone was seen ten or more times. The germline and genes are mouse ones. With the read ending 4 residues before the CDR3 end, the germline J gene is used to fill in that end. V is TRBV17 and J is TRBJ2-5; D is perhaps TRBD2 (5 bases). The CDR3 length is 15 residues. Trimming shortened V by 0 bases and J by 2 bases, and 9 bases separated the two germline ends. Germline assignment: CDR1 MNHDT and CDR2 YYDKIL. The sequenced CDR3 bases are TGTGCTAGCAGTAGAGATCAGCTGGGCCAAGAC. Amino acids: CASSRDQLGQD. The entire CDR3 reads CASSRDQLGQDTQYF.

As concerns this clone: The gene names given are mouse names. The CDR3 goes on 4 residues after the read ends, and that part is filled in from the germline J gene. The sample holds other DNA sequences that translate to the same CDR3. This chain connects TRBV13-1 to TRBJ2-5, with 10 positions matching TRBD2. This CDR3 is 14 amino acids long. Germline CDR1 and CDR2: NSHNY and SYGAGN. CDR3 in amino acids: CASSVWGGADTQYF. The sequenced part of the CDR3 DNA is TGTGCCAGCAGTGTCTGGGGGGGCGCTGAC.

Comment on this clone: Gene names and germline refer to mouse. The read is 4 residues too short to cover the CDR3 end, so that end is filled in from the germline J gene. V and J are TRBV19 and TRBJ2-3, with 12 nucleotides matching TRBD2. Germline CDR1 is FNHDT and CDR2 is SITEND (reference sequence). With V trimmed by 6 bases and J by 1 base, 6 bases remained unmatched. The CDR3 runs 16 residues. The CDR3 is CASTRLGGRRAETLYF. The covered CDR3 bases are TGTGCCAGCACCAGACTGGGGGGGCGCCGTGCAGAA. Together with reference TRBV19 and TRBJ2-3, the CDR3 gives the full variable domain: GGIITQTPKFLIGQEGQKLTLKCQQNFNHDTMYWYRQDSGKGLRLIYYSITENDLQKGDLSEGYDASREKKSSFSLTVTSAQKNEMAVFLCASTRLGGRRAETLYFGSGTRLTVL.

For this clone: The genes are named according to mouse. The CDR3 is cut off 4 residues early in the read; its end comes from the germline J gene. The chain couples TRBV5 to TRBJ1-1; 7 bases are a match to TRBD1. The CDR3 is 13 residues long. Germline lookup yields CDR1 LGHNA and CDR2 YNLKQL (reference sequence). The part of the CDR3 DNA that was read is TGTGCCAGCAGCCCGACAGGGAAGGTA. This sequence encodes CASSPTGKV. The full CDR3 protein reads CASSPTGKVEVFF.

This clone was recorded a few times. These gene names are mouse names. The read is 4 residues too short to cover the CDR3 end, so that end is filled in from the germline J gene. The V gene is TRBV13-1, the J gene TRBJ2-1, with 9 bases fitting TRBD2. The CDR3 is made up of 15 amino acids. Germline CDR1 NSHNY, CDR2 SYGAGN. This chain's CDR3 is CASSDDYWGEAEQFF. The DNA read from the CDR3 is TGTGCCAGCAGTGATGACTACTGGGGGGAGGCT.